One and the same sample provided the 16 T cell receptor beta chains below, sequenced in a study of beta chain features in type 1 diabetes (dated by TCRdb to the late 2010s). Library preparation used the immunoSEQ multiplex PCR assay. The entire isolated RNA was reverse transcribed using the High Capacity cDNA Reverse Transcription Kit, and thus expressed TCRB transcripts were sequenced. TCRdb holds this immuneACCESS table with in-frame rearrangements only. Some clones are missing; in checked studies, unresolved V genes explain under half, and the rest has no known cause. The sample data list 250,000 to 350,000 clones, and over 12% of these were observed just once. The ten largest make up more than 0.015% of the sample. The research as a whole found: Type 1 diabetes patients showed a moderate but significant shortening of TCRB CDR3 length in all four CD4+ subsets.

These receptors lack a known antigen. Input material: naive CD4+ T cells from blood. According to the study, the label for this sample's cell subset or site signals: true naive CD4+ T cells. These receptors all come from a man between 18 and 35 years old with type 1 diabetes.

This clone was detected only a few times. V usage is TRBV29-1 and J usage is TRBJ2-5, with D tentatively TRBD1 (6 bases). The CDR3 totals 13 residues. V lost 4 bases and J 4 bases, leaving 13 bases between the germline ends. The germline V gene has CDR1 SQVTM and CDR2 ANQGSEA. The chain's CDR3 is CSVAGVVSETQYF. The CDR3 DNA reads as TGCAGCGTTGCAGGGGTTGTGTCAGAGACCCAGTACTTC.

The sample holds a few counts of this clone. The chain joins TRBV14 to TRBJ1-6, with TRBD1 matching over 7 bases. V trimming: 2 bases; J trimming: 8 bases; junction bases outside the gene matches: 9. The CDR3 is made up of 16 amino acids. Germline CDR1 and CDR2: SGHDN and FVKESK. The CDR3 DNA sequence: TGTGCCAGCAGCCAACGGGGCAGGGGGAGAGATTCACCCCTCCACTTT. Its translation: CASSQRGRGRDSPLHF.

This chain connects TRBV5-1 to TRBJ2-5; no clear D. CDR1 is SGHRS, CDR2 YFSETQ, per germline. V lost 2 bases and J lost 4, with 15 bases in between. The CDR3 is made up of 15 amino acids. CDR3 protein: CASSFGSAPLETQYF. The CDR3 bases are TGCGCCAGCAGCTTCGGCAGCGCTCCTCTAGAGACCCAGTACTTC.

This clone was picked up a small number of times. The V gene is TRBV21-1, the J gene TRBJ2-1; the D call TRBD2 from the table was never checked on the DNA. TRBV21-1 is classified as a pseudogene. This CDR3 is built from 12 residues. CDR3 residues: CASCWDSLEQFF. The CDR3 DNA sequence: TGTGCCAGCTGTTGGGACTCCCTAGAGCAGTTCTTC.

This clone was seen more than once but under ten times. This chain connects TRBV7-9 to TRBJ1-5; D is undetermined. This CDR3 is 15 amino acids long. Per germline, CDR1 SEHNR and CDR2 FQNEAQ (reference sequence). V was clipped by 3 bases and J by 0 bases, with 9 bases between them. CDR3 coding DNA: TGTGCCAGCAGCTTCGGGGAATATAGCAATCAGCCCCAGCATTTT. It is translated as CASSFGEYSNQPQHF.

J is TRBJ1-2 and V is TRBV7-9; TRBD1 aligns across 7 bases. The ends lost 3 bases at V and 4 bases at J; junction bases unmatched: 8. Germline V lookup: CDR1 SEHNR, CDR2 FQNEAQ (reference sequence). The CDR3 runs 15 residues. The CDR3 region is CASSFGQVNFYGYTF. DNA for the CDR3: TGTGCCAGCAGCTTCGGACAGGTGAATTTCTATGGCTACACCTTC. The variable domain in full, with the rest retrieved from reference TRBV7-9 and TRBJ1-2, is DTGVSQNPRHKITKRGQNVTFRCDPISEHNRLYWYRQTLGQGPEFLTYFQNEAQLEKSRLLSDRFSAERPKGSFSTLEIQRTEQGDSAMYLCASSFGQVNFYGYTFGSGTRLTVV.

The rearrangement joins TRBV19 to TRBJ2-1; 11 bases are a match to TRBD1. The trim removed 2 bases at V and 9 bases at J, leaving 12 bases unmatched. CDR1 is LNHDA and CDR2 is SQIVND in the germline V gene (reference sequence). CDR3 size: 17 residues. CDR3: CASSIRSVGQGDFEQFF. In nucleotides, the CDR3 is TGTGCCAGTAGTATACGTTCTGTGGGACAGGGGGACTTTGAGCAGTTCTTC.

This clone was counted between two and nine times. The J gene is TRBJ2-2, the V gene TRBV7-9; D gene ambiguous. The germline V gene encodes CDR1 SEHNR and CDR2 FQNEAQ (reference sequence). The CDR3 sequence is 13 residues long. V was trimmed by 2 bases and J by 5 bases, leaving 6 bases between them. The CDR3 DNA reads as TGTGCCAGCAGCTTAATGCGAACCGGGGAGCTGTTTTTT. Residues: CASSLMRTGELFF.

V usage is TRBV2 and J usage is TRBJ1-3; 7 positions match TRBD1. Germline assignment: CDR1 SNHLY and CDR2 FYNNEI. Trimming at V came to 7 bases and at J to 0 bases, leaving 12 bases not matched to a gene. The CDR3 spans 17 residues. The CDR3 reads CASNRDRLKLSGNTIYF. DNA for the CDR3: TGTGCCAGCAACCGGGACAGACTTAAGCTCTCTGGAAACACCATATATTTT. The whole variable domain, remainder taken from reference TRBV2 and TRBJ1-3, is EPEVTQTPSHQVTQMGQEVILRCVPISNHLYFYWYRQILGQKVEFLVSFYNNEISEKSEIFDDQFSVERPDGSNFTLKIRSTKLEDSAMYFCASNRDRLKLSGNTIYFGEGSWLTVV.

This chain uses TRBV6-4 with TRBJ1-1; D remains unclear. Germline lookup yields CDR1 MRHNA and CDR2 SNTAGT. CDR3 length equals 13 residues. Trimming left V 3 bases short and J 2 bases short, with 7 bases between. This CDR3 is CASSESVNTEAFF. As DNA, the CDR3 is TGTGCCAGCAGTGAGAGTGTTAACACTGAAGCTTTCTTT.

The CDR3 spells CASGLTRYNEQFF. The CDR3 region has the DNA TGTGCCAGCGGACTAACCCGCTACAATGAGCAGTTCTTC. J is TRBJ2-1 and V is TRBV27; TRBD2 might be the D (6 bases). With 8 bases removed from V and 3 bases from J, the gap between germline ends came to 11 bases. Germline CDR1 and CDR2: MNHEY and SMNVEV (reference sequence). This CDR3 region has 13 residues.

This clone was seen more than once but under ten times. The CDR3 region is CASSVKGVEQFF. In DNA, the CDR3 is TGTGCCAGCAGCGTAAAAGGGGTAGAGCAGTTCTTC. The V call is TRBV9, the J call TRBJ2-1, with a tentative D call TRBD1 (5 bases). There are 12 residues in the CDR3. V shed 1 base and J shed 10 bases, with 9 bases lying between them. Per germline, CDR1 SGDLS and CDR2 YYNGEE.

The chain employs TRBV5-1 and TRBJ1-5; 9 nucleotides align to TRBD1. The V segment lost 4 bases and the J segment 6 bases; nucleotides outside the gene matches: 2. Germline CDR1 SGHRS, CDR2 YFSETQ. The CDR3 has 13 residues. Written as DNA, the CDR3 is TGCGCCAGCAGCCCGGGACAGGGTCAGCCCCAGCATTTT. It yields the protein CASSPGQGQPQHF.

The table lists this clone with a few counts. The chain combines TRBV4-1 with TRBJ1-5, with D hard to call. The CDR3 is 15 residues long. CDR1 and CDR2 from the germline V gene are MGHRA and YSYEKL. V was shortened by 0 bases and J by 6 bases, with 12 bases between the two germline ends. CDR3 loop: CASSQDEGQGQPQHF. The CDR3, as DNA: TGCGCCAGCAGCCAAGATGAGGGTCAAGGTCAGCCCCAGCATTTT.

This clone was seen a handful of times. The chain is built from TRBV10-3 and TRBJ2-2; TRBD2 aligns across 7 bases. This CDR3 has 17 residues. Trimming took 1 base from V and 1 from J; bases not matched to a gene: 6. Per the germline V gene, CDR1 is ENHRY and CDR2 is SYGVKD. The CDR3 bases are TGTGCCATCAGTGAGTTTCCTAGCGGAAGGAACACCGGGGAGCTGTTTTTT. This codes for CAISEFPSGRNTGELFF.

The sample holds a few counts of this clone. The chain is built from TRBV30 and TRBJ2-7; tentatively, D is TRBD1 (7 bases). V lost 5 bases and J 4 bases, leaving 21 bases between the germline ends. This CDR3 spans 15 amino acids. Germline V gene lookup returns CDR1 GTSNPN and CDR2 SVGIG (reference sequence). CDR3 residues: CAWLSGGGFPYEQYF. CDR3 coding DNA: TGTGCCTGGCTCTCCGGAGGGGGCTTCCCTTACGAGCAGTACTTC.